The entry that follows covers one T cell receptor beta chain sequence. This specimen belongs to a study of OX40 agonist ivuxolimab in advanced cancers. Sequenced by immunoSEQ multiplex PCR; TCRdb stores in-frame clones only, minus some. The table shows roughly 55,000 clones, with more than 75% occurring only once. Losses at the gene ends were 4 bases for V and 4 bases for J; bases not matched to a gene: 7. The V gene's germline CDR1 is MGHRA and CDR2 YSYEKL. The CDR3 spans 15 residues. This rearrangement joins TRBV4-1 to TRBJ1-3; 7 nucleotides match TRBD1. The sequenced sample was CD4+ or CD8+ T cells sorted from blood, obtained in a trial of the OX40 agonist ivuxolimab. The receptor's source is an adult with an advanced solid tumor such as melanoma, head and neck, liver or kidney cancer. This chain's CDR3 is CASSRARDRGNTIYF. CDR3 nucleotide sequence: TGCGCCAGCAGCCGAGCTAGGGACAGAGGAAACACCATATATTTT.